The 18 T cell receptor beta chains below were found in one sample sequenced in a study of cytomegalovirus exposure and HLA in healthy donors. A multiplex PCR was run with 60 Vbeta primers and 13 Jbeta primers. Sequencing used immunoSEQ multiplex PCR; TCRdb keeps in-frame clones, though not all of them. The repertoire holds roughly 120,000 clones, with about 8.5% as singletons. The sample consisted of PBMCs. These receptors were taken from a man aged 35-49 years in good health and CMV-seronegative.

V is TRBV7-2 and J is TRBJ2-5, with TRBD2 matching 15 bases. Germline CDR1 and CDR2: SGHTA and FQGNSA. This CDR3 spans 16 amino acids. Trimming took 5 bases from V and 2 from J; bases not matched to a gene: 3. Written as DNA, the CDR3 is TGTGCCAGCAGCCTGGGACTAGCGGGGGGACAAGAGACCCAGTACTTC. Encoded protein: CASSLGLAGGQETQYF.

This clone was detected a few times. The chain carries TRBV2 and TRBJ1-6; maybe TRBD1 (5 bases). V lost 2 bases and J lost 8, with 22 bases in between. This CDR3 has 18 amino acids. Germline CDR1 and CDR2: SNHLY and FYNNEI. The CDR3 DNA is TGTGCCAGCAGTGAACGGGGGTCGCGTGTAGGAGCGTATTCACCCCTCCACTTT. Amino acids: CASSERGSRVGAYSPLHF.

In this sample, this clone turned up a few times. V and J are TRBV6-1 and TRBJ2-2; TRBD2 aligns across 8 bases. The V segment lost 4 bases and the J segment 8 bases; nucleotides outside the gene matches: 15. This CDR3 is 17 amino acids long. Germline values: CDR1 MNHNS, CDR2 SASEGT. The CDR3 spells CASSGRGLVKGSGELFF. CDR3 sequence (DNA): TGTGCCAGCAGTGGGAGGGGACTAGTAAAGGGGTCGGGGGAGCTGTTTTTT.

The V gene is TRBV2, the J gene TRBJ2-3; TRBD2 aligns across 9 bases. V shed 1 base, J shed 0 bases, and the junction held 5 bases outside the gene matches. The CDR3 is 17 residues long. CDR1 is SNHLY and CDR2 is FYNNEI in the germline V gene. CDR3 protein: CASSEELAGESTDTQYF. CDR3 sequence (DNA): TGTGCCAGCAGTGAAGAGTTAGCGGGGGAGAGCACAGATACGCAGTATTTT.

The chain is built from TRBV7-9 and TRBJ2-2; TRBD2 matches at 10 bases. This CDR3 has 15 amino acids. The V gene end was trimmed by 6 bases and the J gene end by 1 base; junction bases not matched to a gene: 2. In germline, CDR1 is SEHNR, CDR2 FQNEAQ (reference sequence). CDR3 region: CASSSSGGNTGELFF. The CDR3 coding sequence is TGTGCCAGCAGTTCTAGCGGGGGGAACACCGGGGAGCTGTTTTTT.

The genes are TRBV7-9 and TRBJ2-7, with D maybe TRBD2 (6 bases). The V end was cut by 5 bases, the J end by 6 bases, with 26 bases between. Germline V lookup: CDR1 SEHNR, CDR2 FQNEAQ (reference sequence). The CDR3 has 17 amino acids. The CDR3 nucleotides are TGTGCCAGCAGCCCCCGGGAGCCCAGAAAGGGGATAAGCGAGCAGTACTTC. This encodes CASSPREPRKGISEQYF.

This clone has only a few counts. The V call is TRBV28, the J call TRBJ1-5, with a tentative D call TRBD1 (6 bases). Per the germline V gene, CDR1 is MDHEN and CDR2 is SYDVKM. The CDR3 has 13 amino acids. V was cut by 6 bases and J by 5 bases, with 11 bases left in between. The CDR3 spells CASSDRQDQPQHF. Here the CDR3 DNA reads TGTGCCAGCAGCGACAGGCAGGATCAGCCCCAGCATTTT.

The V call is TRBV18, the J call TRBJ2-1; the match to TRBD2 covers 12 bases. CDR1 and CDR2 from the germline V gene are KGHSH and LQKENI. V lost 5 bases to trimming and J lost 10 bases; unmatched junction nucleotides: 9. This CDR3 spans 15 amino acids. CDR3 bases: TGTGCCAGCTCAGCCGGGACTAGCGGGCCTAGAGAGCAGTTCTTC. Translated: CASSAGTSGPREQFF. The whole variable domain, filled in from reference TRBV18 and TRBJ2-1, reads NAGVMQNPRHLVRRRGQEARLRCSPMKGHSHVYWYRQLPEEGLKFMVYLQKENIIDESGMPKERFSAEFPKEGPSILRIQQVVRGDSAAYFCASSAGTSGPREQFFGPGTRLTVL.

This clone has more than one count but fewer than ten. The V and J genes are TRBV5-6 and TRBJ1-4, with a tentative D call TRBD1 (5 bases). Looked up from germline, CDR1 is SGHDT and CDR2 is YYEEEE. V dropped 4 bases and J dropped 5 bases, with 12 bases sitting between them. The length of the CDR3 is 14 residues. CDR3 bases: TGTGCCAGCAGCCCGACGCCAGGGAATGAAAAACTGTTTTTT. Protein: CASSPTPGNEKLFF.

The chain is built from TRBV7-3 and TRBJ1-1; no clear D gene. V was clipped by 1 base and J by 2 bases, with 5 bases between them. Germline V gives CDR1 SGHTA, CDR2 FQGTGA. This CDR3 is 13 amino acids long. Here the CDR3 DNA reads TGTGCCAGCAGCTTAAGCGGTAACACTGAAGCTTTCTTT. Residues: CASSLSGNTEAFF.

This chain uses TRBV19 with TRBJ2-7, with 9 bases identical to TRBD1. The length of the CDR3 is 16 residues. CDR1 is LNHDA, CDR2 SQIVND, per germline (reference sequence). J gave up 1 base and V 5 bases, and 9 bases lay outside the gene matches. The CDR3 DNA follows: TGTGCCAGTAGTCGGTCCGGGACAGGGACGTCCTACGAGCAGTACTTC. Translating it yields CASSRSGTGTSYEQYF.

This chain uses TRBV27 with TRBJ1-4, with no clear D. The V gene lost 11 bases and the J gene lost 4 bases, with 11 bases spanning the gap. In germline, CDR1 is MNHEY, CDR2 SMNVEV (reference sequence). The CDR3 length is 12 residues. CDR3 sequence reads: CAAGRDNEKLFF. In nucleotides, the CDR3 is TGTGCCGCGGGCAGAGATAATGAAAAACTGTTTTTT.

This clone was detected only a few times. Here the CDR3 DNA reads TGTGCCAGCTCATCGTCCTCGGACTACTACGAGCAGTACTTC. Translation gives CASSSSSDYYEQYF. J is TRBJ2-7 and V is TRBV18; tentatively, D is TRBD2 (6 bases). The CDR3 spans 14 residues. V lost 5 bases and J 3 bases, leaving 14 bases between the germline ends. Germline CDR1 and CDR2: KGHSH and LQKENI.

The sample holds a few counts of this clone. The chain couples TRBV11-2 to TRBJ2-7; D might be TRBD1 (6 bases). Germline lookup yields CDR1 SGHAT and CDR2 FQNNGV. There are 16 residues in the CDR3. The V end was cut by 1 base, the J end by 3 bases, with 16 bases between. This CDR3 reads CASSLAWTDLFYEQYF. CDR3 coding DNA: TGTGCCAGCAGCTTAGCTTGGACAGACCTTTTCTACGAGCAGTACTTC.

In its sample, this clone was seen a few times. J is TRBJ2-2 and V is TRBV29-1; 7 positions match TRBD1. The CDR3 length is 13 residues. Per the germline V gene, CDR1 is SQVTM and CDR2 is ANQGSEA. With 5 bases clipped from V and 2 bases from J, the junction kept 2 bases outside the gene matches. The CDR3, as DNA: TGCAGCGTTTACAGGGGCAACACCGGGGAGCTGTTTTTT. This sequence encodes CSVYRGNTGELFF.

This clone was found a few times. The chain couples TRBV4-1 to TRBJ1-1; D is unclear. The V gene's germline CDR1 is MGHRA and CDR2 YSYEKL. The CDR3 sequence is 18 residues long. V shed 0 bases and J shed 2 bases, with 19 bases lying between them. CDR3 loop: CASSQDFGLRRLNTEAFF. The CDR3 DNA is TGCGCCAGCAGCCAAGATTTCGGGCTTCGGAGGTTAAACACTGAAGCTTTCTTT.

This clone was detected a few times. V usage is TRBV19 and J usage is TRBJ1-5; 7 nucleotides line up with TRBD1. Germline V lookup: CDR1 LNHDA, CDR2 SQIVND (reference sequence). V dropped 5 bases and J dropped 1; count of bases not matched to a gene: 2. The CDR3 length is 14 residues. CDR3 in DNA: TGTGCCAGTAGTGAACAGGGGAGCAATCAGCCCCAGCATTTT. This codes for CASSEQGSNQPQHF.

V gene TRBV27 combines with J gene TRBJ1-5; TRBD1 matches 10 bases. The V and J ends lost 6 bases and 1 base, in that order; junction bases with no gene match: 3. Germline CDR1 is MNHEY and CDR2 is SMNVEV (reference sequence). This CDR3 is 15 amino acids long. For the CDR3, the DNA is TGTGCCAGCAGCTGGACAGGGGGAAGCAATCAGCCCCAGCATTTT. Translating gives CASSWTGGSNQPQHF.